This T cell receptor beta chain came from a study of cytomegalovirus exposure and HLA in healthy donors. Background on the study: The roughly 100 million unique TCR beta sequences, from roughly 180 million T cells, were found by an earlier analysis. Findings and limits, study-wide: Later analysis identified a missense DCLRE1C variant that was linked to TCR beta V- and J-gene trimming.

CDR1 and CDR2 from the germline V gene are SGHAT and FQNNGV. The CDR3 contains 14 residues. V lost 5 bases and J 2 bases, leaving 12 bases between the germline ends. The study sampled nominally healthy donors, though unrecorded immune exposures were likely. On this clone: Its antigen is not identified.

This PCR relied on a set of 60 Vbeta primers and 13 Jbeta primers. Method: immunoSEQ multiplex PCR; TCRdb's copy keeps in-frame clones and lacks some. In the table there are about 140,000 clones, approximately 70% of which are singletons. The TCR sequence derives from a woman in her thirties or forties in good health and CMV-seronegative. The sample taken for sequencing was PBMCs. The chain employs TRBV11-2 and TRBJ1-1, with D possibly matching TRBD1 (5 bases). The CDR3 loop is CASSPDTHNTEAFF. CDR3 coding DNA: TGTGCCAGCAGCCCGGACACACACAACACTGAAGCTTTCTTT.